The next 21 T cell receptor beta chains were all read from a single sample in a study of vaccination and CD4 T cells after COVID-19. Which antigens these TCRs recognize remains unknown. Time point here: late sampling 161 to 241 days after vaccination in a few convalescent patients. Treatment of the sample: roughly 11-day PBMC culture with coronavirus spike peptide pools or control peptides (ViraFEST assay). Cultured CD4+ T cell DNA underwent sequencing with the Oncomine TCR Beta short-read assay. A single record per CDR3 protein comes from TCRdb applying MiXCR to the PCR reads. The sample carries about 24,000 distinct CDR3 sequences, roughly 40% recorded once. This specimen was CD4+ T cells from blood, cultured in vitro, taken about 7 months after SARS-CoV-2 vaccination. Receptors originate from a human donor who had recovered from COVID-19.

This clonotype was counted a few times. The chain employs TRBV2 and TRBJ2-5; 8 bases map to TRBD1. CDR3 length: 13 residues. The V gene end was trimmed by 3 bases and the J gene end by 7 bases; junction bases not matched to a gene: 4. CDR1 and CDR2 from the germline V gene are SNHLY and FYNNEI. The DNA of the CDR3 is TGTGCCAGCAGTGACCAGGGGGCGGGGACCCAGTACTTC. The encoded protein is CASSDQGAGTQYF. The whole variable domain, remainder taken from reference TRBV2 and TRBJ2-5, is EPEVTQTPSHQVTQMGQEVILRCVPISNHLYFYWYRQILGQKVEFLVSFYNNEISEKSEIFDDQFSVERPDGSNFTLKIRSTKLEDSAMYFCASSDQGAGTQYFGPGTRLLVL.

The table lists this clonotype with a count of one. The chain's CDR3 is CASSSRDAALQYF. The DNA of the CDR3 is TGTGCCAGCAGCTCCCGGGACGCGGCTCTGCAGTACTTC. The chain recombines TRBV7-2 with TRBJ2-7; D is perhaps TRBD1 or TRBD2 (5 bases each). Deletions cut 4 bases from V and 9 bases from J, with 16 bases between. CDR1 is SGHTA and CDR2 is FQGNSA in the germline V gene. The CDR3 is 13 residues long.

The chain employs TRBV7-2 and TRBJ1-1; TRBD1 aligns across 8 bases. The CDR3 contains 14 residues. Germline CDR1 and CDR2: SGHTA and FQGNSA. The ends lost 5 bases at V and 2 bases at J; junction bases unmatched: 4. CDR3 loop: CASSVGQGNTEAFF. The CDR3 DNA follows: TGTGCCAGCAGCGTAGGACAGGGAAACACTGAAGCTTTCTTT.

The table lists this clonotype with a few counts. The chain's CDR3 is CSAASGSSSYNEQFF. The CDR3 DNA is TGCAGTGCCGCTTCCGGGAGTAGCTCCTACAATGAGCAGTTCTTC. The chain combines TRBV20-1 with TRBJ2-1; the D gene is possibly TRBD2 (6 bases). The CDR3 is made up of 15 amino acids. V shed 6 bases and J shed 0 bases, with 15 bases lying between them. Germline V gene data show CDR1 as DFQATT and CDR2 as SNEGSKA (reference sequence).

The chain uses TRBV28 and TRBJ2-5; D possibly corresponds to TRBD2 (5 bases). The CDR3 loop spans 16 amino acids. Trimming took off 4 bases at V and 2 bases at J, with 17 bases between the two ends. Germline values: CDR1 MDHEN, CDR2 SYDVKM. The CDR3 sequence is CASSSPTPGGQETQYF. In DNA form, the CDR3 reads TGTGCCAGCAGTTCCCCCACACCCGGAGGACAAGAGACCCAGTACTTC.

This clonotype has a handful of counts. The CDR3: CASSLGLGTYEQYF. The CDR3 DNA is TGTGCCAGCAGCTTGGGCTTGGGAACCTACGAGCAGTACTTC. This chain joins TRBV7-2 and TRBJ2-7; D remains unclear. V lost 3 bases and J lost 2, with 11 bases in between. The CDR3 extends over 14 amino acids. CDR1 SGHTA and CDR2 FQGNSA come from the germline V gene. Using reference TRBV7-2 and TRBJ2-7 for the parts outside the CDR3, the full variable domain is GAGVSQSPSNKVTEKGKDVELRCDPISGHTALYWYRQSLGQGLEFLIYFQGNSAPDKSGLPSDRFSAERTGGSVSTLTIQRTQQEDSAVYLCASSLGLGTYEQYFGPGTRLTVT.

The J gene is TRBJ2-3, the V gene TRBV28; 7 bases line up with TRBD2. The CDR3 has 13 amino acids. Trimming at V came to 6 bases and at J to 4 bases, leaving 4 bases not matched to a gene. Germline loops: CDR1 MDHEN, CDR2 SYDVKM. The CDR3 region is CASREGRADTQYF. Written as DNA, the CDR3 is TGTGCCAGCAGGGAGGGGAGGGCAGATACGCAGTATTTT.

This clonotype was detected a few times. The chain links TRBV24-1 to TRBJ2-3; weak D call: TRBD1 (6 bases). The germline V gene encodes CDR1 KGHDR and CDR2 SFDVKD. V lost 8 bases and J 4 bases, leaving 18 bases between the germline ends. The CDR3 length is 15 residues. This chain's CDR3 is CATMYGQNGADTQYF. The CDR3 DNA follows: TGTGCCACCATGTATGGACAGAACGGTGCAGATACGCAGTATTTT.

This chain links TRBV19 with TRBJ1-2, with D maybe TRBD1 (6 bases). The CDR3 extends over 12 amino acids. V was clipped by 6 bases and J by 5 bases, with 10 bases between them. Germline V CDR1 and CDR2: LNHDA, SQIVND (reference sequence). As DNA, the CDR3 is TGTGCCAGTAGCCCCCAGGGGTATGGCTACACCTTC. Residues: CASSPQGYGYTF.

CDR3 protein: CASTPNRGRFYEQYF. CDR3 sequence (DNA): TGTGCCAGCACACCCAATCGGGGGCGATTCTACGAGCAGTACTTC. This chain links TRBV5-5 with TRBJ2-7, with D perhaps being TRBD1 or TRBD2 (6 bases each). Looked up from germline, CDR1 is SGHKS and CDR2 is YYEKEE (reference sequence). V lost 6 bases, J lost 3 bases, and 19 bases lay in between. The CDR3 is made up of 15 amino acids.

For the CDR3, the DNA is TGCAGTGCTTTCCGGGCCCTAGCTAACTATGGCTACACCTTC. It yields the protein CSAFRALANYGYTF. V is TRBV20-1 and J is TRBJ1-2; D gene unclear. CDR1 is DFQATT and CDR2 is SNEGSKA in the germline V gene (reference sequence). The CDR3 sequence is 14 residues long. Trimming left V 5 bases short and J 0 bases short, with 13 bases between.

This chain connects TRBV20-1 to TRBJ2-7; D gene uncertain. V was cut by 0 bases and J by 6 bases, with 12 bases left in between. Germline V gene lookup returns CDR1 DFQATT and CDR2 SNEGSKA (reference sequence). The CDR3 length is 13 residues. CDR3 amino acids: CSARDPDGREQYF. The DNA of the CDR3 is TGCAGTGCTAGAGACCCCGACGGCCGCGAGCAGTACTTC.

The V and J genes are TRBV20-1 and TRBJ2-3; 11 bases map to TRBD2. V shed 5 bases and J 3 bases; nucleotides not matched to a gene: 7. Germline V CDR1 and CDR2: DFQATT, SNEGSKA (reference sequence). The CDR3 covers 15 residues. This CDR3 is CSAGRGTSGTDTQYF. CDR3 in DNA: TGCAGTGCTGGCCGCGGGACTAGCGGTACAGATACGCAGTATTTT.

The chain carries TRBV20-1 and TRBJ1-1; D is uncertain. V lost 2 bases to trimming and J lost 1 base, with 5 bases between them. The CDR3 has 12 residues. Germline V gives CDR1 DFQATT, CDR2 SNEGSKA (reference sequence). The CDR3 is CSARQPNTEAFF. The CDR3 DNA is TGCAGTGCTAGACAGCCGAACACTGAAGCTTTCTTT.

The chain carries TRBV20-1 and TRBJ2-3; the D gene is possibly TRBD2 (6 bases). CDR1 is DFQATT, CDR2 SNEGSKA, per germline (reference sequence). The CDR3 loop spans 12 amino acids. V was pared by 7 bases and J by 2 bases, with 10 bases between. The DNA of the CDR3 is TGCAGTGTTCGCGGGGTCACAGATACGCAGTATTTT. It codes for CSVRGVTDTQYF.

V gene TRBV5-1 combines with J gene TRBJ1-6, with a possible D match to TRBD1 (6 bases). The CDR3 runs 15 residues. V was trimmed by 1 base and J by 9 bases, leaving 14 bases between them. From germline, CDR1 is SGHRS and CDR2 YFSETQ. The CDR3 protein is CASSLSGQGRSPLHF. CDR3 in DNA: TGCGCCAGCAGCTTGTCAGGGCAGGGGCGTTCACCCCTCCACTTT. Drawing the rest from reference TRBV5-1 and TRBJ1-6, the complete variable domain is KAGVTQTPRYLIKTRGQQVTLSCSPISGHRSVSWYQQTPGQGLQFLFEYFSETQRNKGNFPGRFSGRQFSNSRSEMNVSTLELGDSALYLCASSLSGQGRSPLHFGNGTRLTVT.

The chain employs TRBV24-1 and TRBJ2-1; 9 bases align to TRBD2. The CDR3 is 16 residues long. Germline loops: CDR1 KGHDR, CDR2 SFDVKD. Trimming removed 4 bases from V and 7 bases from J; junction bases left unmatched: 10. CDR3 coding DNA: TGTGCCACCAGTGACGTAGCGGGAGTGTCGGTTAATGAGCAGTTCTTC. Translated: CATSDVAGVSVNEQFF.

The gene calls are TRBV29-1 and TRBJ1-2; no firm D call. With 5 bases removed from V and 2 bases from J, the gap between germline ends came to 9 bases. This CDR3 is 12 amino acids long. CDR1 is SQVTM, CDR2 ANQGSEA, per germline. The CDR3 coding sequence is TGCAGCGTTCACCAGACGAACTATGGCTACACCTTC. Translated, it gives CSVHQTNYGYTF.

This clonotype has more than one count but fewer than ten. The V call is TRBV20-1, the J call TRBJ2-5; maybe TRBD1 (6 bases). This CDR3 is 13 amino acids long. CDR1 is DFQATT and CDR2 is SNEGSKA in the germline V gene (reference sequence). The V end lost 3 bases, the J end lost 5 bases, and 13 bases lay between the germline ends. CDR3: CSASEQGLETQYF. DNA of the CDR3: TGCAGTGCTAGTGAACAGGGTTTGGAGACCCAGTACTTC.

The V gene is TRBV18, the J gene TRBJ2-3; D is perhaps TRBD2 (6 bases). From germline, CDR1 is KGHSH and CDR2 LQKENI. This CDR3 has 14 residues. Trimming removed 4 bases at V and 3 bases at J, with 11 bases between. The CDR3 sequence is CASSRRGKTDTQYF. CDR3 DNA sequence: TGTGCCAGCTCACGTCGGGGGAAGACAGATACGCAGTATTTT. Using reference TRBV18 and TRBJ2-3 for the parts outside the CDR3, the full variable domain is NAGVMQNPRHLVRRRGQEARLRCSPMKGHSHVYWYRQLPEEGLKFMVYLQKENIIDESGMPKERFSAEFPKEGPSILRIQQVVRGDSAAYFCASSRRGKTDTQYFGPGTRLTVL.

In this sample, this clonotype turned up a few times. The rearrangement links TRBV20-1 to TRBJ1-2; 8 nucleotides match TRBD1. The junction had 9 bases not matched to a gene; V was cut back by 7 bases and J by 8 bases. CDR1 and CDR2 from the germline V gene are DFQATT and SNEGSKA (reference sequence). The CDR3 runs to 12 residues. In DNA, the CDR3 is TGCAGTGGCATCCAGGGGGCGGAAGGCTACACCTTC. This encodes CSGIQGAEGYTF.